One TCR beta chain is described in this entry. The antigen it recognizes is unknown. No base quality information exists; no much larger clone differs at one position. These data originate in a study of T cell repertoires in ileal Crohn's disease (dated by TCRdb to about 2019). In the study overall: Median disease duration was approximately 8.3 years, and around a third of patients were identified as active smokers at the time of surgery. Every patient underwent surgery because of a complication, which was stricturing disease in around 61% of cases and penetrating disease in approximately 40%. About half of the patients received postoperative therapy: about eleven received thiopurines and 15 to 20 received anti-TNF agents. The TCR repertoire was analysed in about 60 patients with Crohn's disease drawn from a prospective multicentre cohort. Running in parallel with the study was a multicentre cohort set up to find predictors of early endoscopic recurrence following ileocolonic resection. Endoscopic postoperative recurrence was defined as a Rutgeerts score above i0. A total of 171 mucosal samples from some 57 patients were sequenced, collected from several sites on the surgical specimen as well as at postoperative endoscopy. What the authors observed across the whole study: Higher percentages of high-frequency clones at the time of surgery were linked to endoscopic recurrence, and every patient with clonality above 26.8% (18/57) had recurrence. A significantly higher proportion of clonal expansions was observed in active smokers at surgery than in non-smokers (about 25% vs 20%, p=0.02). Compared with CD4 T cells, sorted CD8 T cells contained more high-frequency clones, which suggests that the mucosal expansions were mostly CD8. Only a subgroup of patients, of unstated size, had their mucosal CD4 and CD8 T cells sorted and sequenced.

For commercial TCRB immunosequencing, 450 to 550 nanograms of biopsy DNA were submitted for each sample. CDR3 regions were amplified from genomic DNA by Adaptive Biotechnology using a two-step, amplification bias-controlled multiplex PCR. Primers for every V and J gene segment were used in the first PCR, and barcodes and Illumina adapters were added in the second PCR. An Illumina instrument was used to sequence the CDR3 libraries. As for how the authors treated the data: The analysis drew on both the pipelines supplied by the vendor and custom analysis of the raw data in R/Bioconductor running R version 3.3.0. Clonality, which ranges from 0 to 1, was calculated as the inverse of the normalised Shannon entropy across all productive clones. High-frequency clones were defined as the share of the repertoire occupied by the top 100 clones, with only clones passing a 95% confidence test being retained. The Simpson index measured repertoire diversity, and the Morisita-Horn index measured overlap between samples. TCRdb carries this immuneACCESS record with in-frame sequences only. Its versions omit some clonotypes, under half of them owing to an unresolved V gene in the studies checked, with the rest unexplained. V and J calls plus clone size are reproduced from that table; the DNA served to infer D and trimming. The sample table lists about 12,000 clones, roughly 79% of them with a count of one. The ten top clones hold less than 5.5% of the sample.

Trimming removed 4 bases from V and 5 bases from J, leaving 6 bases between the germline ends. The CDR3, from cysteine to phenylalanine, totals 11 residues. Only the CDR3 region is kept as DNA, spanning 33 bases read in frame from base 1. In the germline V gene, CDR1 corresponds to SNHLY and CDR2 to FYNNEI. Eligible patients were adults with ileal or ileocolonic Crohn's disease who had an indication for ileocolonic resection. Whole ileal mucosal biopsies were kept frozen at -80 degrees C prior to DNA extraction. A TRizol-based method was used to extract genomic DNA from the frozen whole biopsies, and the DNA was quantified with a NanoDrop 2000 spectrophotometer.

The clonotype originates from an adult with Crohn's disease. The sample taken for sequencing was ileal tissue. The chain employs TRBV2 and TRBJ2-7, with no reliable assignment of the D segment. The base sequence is TGTGCCAGCAGTGTTTCAAACGAGCAGTACTTC. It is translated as CASSVSNEQYF.